The rows below give T cell receptor beta chains drawn from one sample of a study of blood T cell repertoires in COVID-19. Here immunoSEQ multiplex PCR was the method, and the copy in TCRdb shows in-frame clones only, minus some. The sample has more than 75,000 clones, about 88% seen once; the top ten hold 0.95% to 1.5%. Sequencing used peripheral blood. The receptors originated from an older man with active or convalescent COVID-19. The CDR3 runs from the conserved cysteine through the conserved F or W. The order of the fields is clone size, D gene, V gene, J gene, CDR3 DNA, CDR3 protein. The D gene is left open where the match is weak. The size field is filled for only some rows; it gives once, few, many or a size class.

.	.	TRBV7-9	TRBJ1-2	TGTGCCAGCAGCTTAGATCCGCGGACTGACTATGGCTACACCTTC	CASSLDPRTDYGYTF
few	TRBD2	TRBV4-2	TRBJ2-7	TGTGCCAGCAGCCCCAGCGGGACCCAGACCTACGAGCAGTACTTC	CASSPSGTQTYEQYF
once	.	TRBV5-1	TRBJ2-7	TGCGCCAGCAGCTTGCAGGGATTCCACGAGCAGTACTTC	CASSLQGFHEQYF
.	TRBD2	TRBV7-9	TRBJ2-1	TGTGCCAGCAGCTTAGGGACTAGCCGCGAGCAGTTCTTC	CASSLGTSREQFF
.	.	TRBV20-1	TRBJ2-7	TGCAGTGCGGAGAATAGGAAGCAGTACTTC	CSAENRKQYF
.	.	TRBV12-5	TRBJ1-5	TGTGCTAGTGCCGCGGGGGCTGGCAATCAGCCCCAGCATTTT	CASAAGAGNQPQHF
.	.	TRBV28	TRBJ1-1	TGTGCCAGCAGCTCCCCTGGAGGTCCGCCTGAAGCTTTCTTT	CASSSPGGPPEAFF
.	TRBD1	TRBV7-2	TRBJ1-5	TGTGCCAGCAGCTTAGCGGGGACAGGGGGCGGTCAGCCCCAGCATTTT	CASSLAGTGGGQPQHF
.	.	TRBV6-2/TRBV6-3	TRBJ1-2	TGTGCCAGCAGTCCAGGGTTCTATGGCTACACCTTC	CASSPGFYGYTF
.	.	TRBV27	TRBJ1-2	TGTGCCAGCAGTCCCGGTGGCAGGGGACCCCTCTATGGCTACACCTTC	CASSPGGRGPLYGYTF
few	.	TRBV4-1	TRBJ1-5	TGCGCCAGCAGCCAAGCGTGGAGTAGCAATCAGCCCCAGCATTTT	CASSQAWSSNQPQHF
.	.	TRBV19	TRBJ1-2	TGTGCCAGTAACGACCCCCGACAGCGAAACTATGGCTACACCTTC	CASNDPRQRNYGYTF
.	TRBD1	TRBV2	TRBJ1-6	TGTGCCAGCAGTGAATTCGGGACAGTTAATTCACCCCTCCACTTT	CASSEFGTVNSPLHF
.	TRBD1	TRBV5-5	TRBJ2-2	TGTGCCAGCAGCTTTGGGACAGAGAACACCGGGGAGCTGTTTTTT	CASSFGTENTGELFF
.	TRBD2	TRBV20-1	TRBJ2-1	TGCAGTGCTTCCGGGACTAGCTCAAAGTTCTTC	CSASGTSSKFF
.	.	TRBV5-8	TRBJ2-2	TGTGCCAGCAGCTTTCCCAGGGGAAACACCGGGGAGCTGTTTTTT	CASSFPRGNTGELFF
.	.	TRBV19	TRBJ2-1	TGTGCCAGTAGCGACAGGTCATGGGAGCAGTTCTTC	CASSDRSWEQFF
.	TRBD1	TRBV5-1	TRBJ1-6	TGCGCCAGCAGCCCTGAAGGACAGGGTATTAGACCCCTCCACTTT	CASSPEGQGIRPLHF
.	TRBD1	TRBV27	TRBJ2-3	TGTGCCAGCAGGAGAGGGACAGGGGGCCAAGATACGCAGTATTTT	CASRRGTGGQDTQYF
.	.	TRBV7-2	TRBJ1-1	TGTGCCAGCAGCTTAGACAGGAACACTGAAGCTTTCTTT	CASSLDRNTEAFF
.	TRBD1	TRBV7-9	TRBJ2-5	TGTGCCAGCAGCTCTTCGGACAGGTACTTCCAAGAGACCCAGTACTTC	CASSSSDRYFQETQYF
.	TRBD1	TRBV28	TRBJ2-5	TGTGCCAGCAGTTCCCCGGGACAGGGGGTTCAAGAGACCCAGTACTTC	CASSSPGQGVQETQYF
.	.	TRBV23-1	TRBJ1-4	TGCGCCAACAAGACGGAGTCAACTAATGAAAAACTGTTTTTT	CANKTESTNEKLFF
once	TRBD2	TRBV7-2	TRBJ2-6	TGTGCCAGCAGCCAAAGCGGGGGAAACTCTGGGGCCAACGTCCTGACTTTC	CASSQSGGNSGANVLTF
.	TRBD1	TRBV7-2	TRBJ1-2	TGTGCCAGCAGCTTTTACCCCGGGACAGGGGACGGCTACACCTTC	CASSFYPGTGDGYTF
.	TRBD1	TRBV7-2	TRBJ1-5	TGTGCCAGCAGCCCCAGGGGGAGCAATCAGCCCCAGCATTTT	CASSPRGSNQPQHF
.	TRBD1	TRBV16	TRBJ2-5	TGTGCCAGCAGCCAATCTATCGGGACAGGGGAAGCCCAGTACTTC	CASSQSIGTGEAQYF
.	TRBD2	TRBV4-2	TRBJ2-7	TGTGCCAGCAGCTCCACTAGCGGGAGCTCCTACGAGCAGTACTTC	CASSSTSGSSYEQYF
.	TRBD2	TRBV4-3	TRBJ2-3	TGCGCCAGCAGCCAAATAGCGGGGAGCACAGATACGCAGTATTTT	CASSQIAGSTDTQYF
.	.	TRBV4-3	TRBJ2-7	TGCGCCAGCAGCCAAGATCGAGCAGCGACCTACTACGAGCAGTACTTC	CASSQDRAATYYEQYF
.	.	TRBV19	TRBJ1-2	TGTGCCAGTAGTCCTGGGACCGAGCGGGGCTATGGCTACACCTTC	CASSPGTERGYGYTF
.	.	TRBV29-1	TRBJ1-2	TGCAGCGTTGAAGCACAGGTCAACTATGGCTACACCTTC	CSVEAQVNYGYTF
once	TRBD2	TRBV5-1	TRBJ2-7	TGCGCCAGCAGCTTGGCAGCTAGCGGGACCTACGAGCAGTACTTC	CASSLAASGTYEQYF